The 14 T cell receptor beta chains presented below share a single source sample, sequenced in a study of T cell repertoires and HLA-DP antigens. Here immunoSEQ multiplex PCR was the method, and the copy in TCRdb shows in-frame clones only, minus some. In the table there are about 120,000 clones, 85% to 95% of which are singletons. These receptors' targets are unknown. Material: CD4+ T cells from PBMCs. These receptors all come from a woman under 30 in good health and CMV-seronegative.

The chain is built from TRBV14 and TRBJ1-1; D remains unclear. This CDR3 spans 13 amino acids. Germline-derived CDR1 and CDR2 are SGHDN and FVKESK. Trimming took 1 base from V and 3 from J, leaving 6 bases between them. The CDR3 DNA sequence: TGTGCCAGCAGCCAAGCCATGGACACTGAAGCTTTCTTT. This codes for CASSQAMDTEAFF.

This clone came up a few times. The J gene is TRBJ1-5, the V gene TRBV30; 7 positions match TRBD1. Germline CDR1 and CDR2: GTSNPN and SVGIG (reference sequence). The CDR3 has 13 residues. The V gene end was trimmed by 6 bases and the J gene end by 7 bases; junction bases not matched to a gene: 9. Here the CDR3 DNA reads TGTGCCTGTCGCTCCCGGGACAGCCAGCCCCAGCATTTT. This gives the protein CACRSRDSQPQHF. Full variable domain (rest looked up from reference TRBV30 and TRBJ1-5): SQTIHQWPATLVQPVGSPLSLECTVEGTSNPNLYWYRQAAGRGLQLLFYSVGIGQISSEVPQNLSASRPQDRQFILSSKKLLLSDSGFYLCACRSRDSQPQHFGDGTRLSIL.

The chain carries TRBV29-1 and TRBJ1-1, with TRBD1 matching 9 bases. Germline CDR1 reads SQVTM; CDR2 reads ANQGSEA. V was clipped by 6 bases and J by 1 base; unmatched bases: 3. This CDR3 has 13 amino acids. The CDR3 reads CSVPGQGNTEAFF. The CDR3 DNA reads as TGCAGCGTGCCGGGACAGGGGAACACTGAAGCTTTCTTT.

The chain recombines TRBV9 with TRBJ1-6; TRBD1 agrees at 9 bases. Germline V gene sequence: CDR1 SGDLS, CDR2 YYNGEE. V gave up 3 bases and J gave up 11 bases; unmatched junction bases: 9. The length of the CDR3 is 15 residues. The CDR3 DNA follows: TGTGCCAGCAGCGGATCCGGGACAGGGATAACACCCCTCCACTTT. It codes for CASSGSGTGITPLHF.

The CDR3 coding sequence is TGTGCCAGCAGCCTCCTTTCTGGGGTTAGCTATGGCTACACCTTC. As protein: CASSLLSGVSYGYTF. The chain has TRBV7-8 and TRBJ1-2; D is uncertain. V was shortened by 5 bases and J by 4 bases, with 17 bases between the two germline ends. CDR1 and CDR2 (germline): SGHVS, FQNEAQ. CDR3 length: 15 residues.

Details on this clone: The sample has other DNA sequences that encode this CDR3 too. This chain uses TRBV5-1 with TRBJ2-1; 13 bases match TRBD2. V trimming: 2 bases; J trimming: 9 bases; junction bases outside the gene matches: 5. CDR1 is SGHRS and CDR2 is YFSETQ in the germline V gene. This CDR3 is 15 amino acids long. DNA of the CDR3: TGCGCCAGCAGCTTACTAGCGGGGGGGCCTGGTGAGCAGTTCTTC. It encodes CASSLLAGGPGEQFF.

This clone was detected only once. V usage is TRBV7-9 and J usage is TRBJ1-2, with D unresolved. CDR3 length equals 13 residues. Trimming left V 1 base short and J 4 bases short, with 7 bases between. Germline CDR1 reads SEHNR; CDR2 reads FQNEAQ (reference sequence). CDR3 loop: CASSLDTVYGYTF. The CDR3 coding sequence is TGTGCCAGCAGCTTAGATACCGTCTATGGCTACACCTTC.

This clone was detected only once. The rearrangement links TRBV19 to TRBJ2-2, with D unclear. The V gene's germline CDR1 is LNHDA and CDR2 SQIVND (reference sequence). Trimming pared 7 bases from V and 5 bases from J, leaving 14 bases between. CDR3 size: 14 residues. The CDR3 loop reads CASNPALPTGELFF. The CDR3, as DNA: TGTGCCAGTAATCCGGCACTACCGACCGGGGAGCTGTTTTTT.

The V call is TRBV9, the J call TRBJ1-2; TRBD1 agrees at 7 bases. CDR1 is SGDLS and CDR2 is YYNGEE in the germline V gene. CDR3 length: 17 residues. With 3 bases clipped from V and 5 bases from J, the junction kept 16 bases outside the gene matches. CDR3 sequence reads: CASSAPPLRQGHYGYTF. The DNA of the CDR3 is TGTGCCAGCAGCGCTCCCCCGCTTCGACAGGGCCATTATGGCTACACCTTC.

The rearrangement uses TRBV7-9 and TRBJ1-1, with a possible D match to TRBD1 (5 bases). V lost 0 bases and J 6 bases, leaving 14 bases between the germline ends. Germline V lookup: CDR1 SEHNR, CDR2 FQNEAQ (reference sequence). The CDR3 runs 15 residues. Here the CDR3 DNA reads TGTGCCAGCAGCTTAGCCCTGGGAGGGGTCGCTGAAGCTTTCTTT. Translation: CASSLALGGVAEAFF.

The chain couples TRBV27 to TRBJ1-4, with 12 bases matching TRBD1. Trimming at V came to 6 bases and at J to 2 bases, leaving 13 bases not matched to a gene. The V gene's germline CDR1 is MNHEY and CDR2 SMNVEV (reference sequence). The CDR3 has 19 amino acids. CDR3 DNA: TGTGCCAGCAGCCTTGTACCCCCGGGACAGGGGGCGACTAATGAAAAACTGTTTTTT. Translating gives CASSLVPPGQGATNEKLFF.

CDR3 region: CASSYYKGQPQHF. As DNA, the CDR3 is TGTGCCAGCAGTTACTATAAGGGTCAGCCCCAGCATTTT. The rearrangement joins TRBV6-5 to TRBJ1-5; D is ambiguous. The CDR3 is 13 amino acids. Germline V gene lookup returns CDR1 MNHEY and CDR2 SVGAGI. With 1 base removed from V and 6 bases from J, the gap between germline ends came to 7 bases.

The V and J genes are TRBV5-1 and TRBJ2-1, with TRBD2 as a possible D gene (6 bases). The CDR3 contains 14 residues. The germline CDR1 and CDR2 sequences are SGHRS and YFSETQ. With 6 bases removed from V and 4 bases from J, the gap between germline ends came to 14 bases. CDR3 amino acids: CASTRDGGYNEQFF. The CDR3 bases are TGCGCCAGCACCCGGGACGGGGGTTACAATGAGCAGTTCTTC.

The V gene is TRBV29-1, the J gene TRBJ2-7; 12 positions agree with TRBD2. The germline gives CDR1 SQVTM, CDR2 ANQGSEA. The CDR3 extends over 16 amino acids. Germline trimming cut 7 bases from V and 7 bases from J; bases unmatched to any gene: 17. The CDR3 DNA is TGCAGCGCTGGGAAGCTCCTAGCGGGAGGGCGCGGAGAGCAGTACTTC. It encodes CSAGKLLAGGRGEQYF.